The present T cell receptor beta chain was sequenced within a study of monozygotic twins with inflammatory bowel disease (dated by TCRdb to the late 2010s). About the investigation overall: The complete study included roughly 30 monozygotic twin pairs: 19 IBD-discordant Danish pairs and nine German pairs, of which four were IBD-concordant and five were IBD-discordant. Disease-associated traits were sought mainly through comparisons between IBD patients and their genetically identical healthy co-twins within discordant pairs. Each individual had, on average, about 151 000 unique TCRalpha sequences and 181 000 unique TCRbeta sequences available for analysis.

The paper's findings and limits, for the study overall: No difference in repertoire similarity was observed between concordant and discordant twins, possibly owing to limited statistical power. Measured by the inverse Simpson index, TCRbeta repertoire diversity was lower in IBD patients than in their healthy co-twins. Distinction between different T cell subtypes could not be achieved in the analysis. Because patients received different immunosuppressive treatments, the repertoires may have picked up extra background noise and variability between individuals. Compared with healthy twins, IBD patients shared fewer clonotypes with other individuals, and the difference was most pronounced in patients with signs of disease activity. The results gave no support for a single strong signal or clonotype linked to IBD.

The library was built by means of 5' RACE. For each TCR library, around 3,800 ng of total RNA was used. For each sample, cDNA synthesis with SMARTScribe reverse transcriptase was split into eight separate reactions. During cDNA synthesis, template switching was used to introduce unique molecular identifiers that contained a 6-nucleotide sample barcode. Two nested PCRs of roughly 15 and 9 cycles amplified the TCRalpha and TCRbeta cDNA, and bead purification followed each PCR. Before amplification, the cDNA was treated with uracil DNA-glycosylase and purified using the QIAquick PCR purification kit. The second PCR added Illumina TruSeq-compatible adapters along with sample-specific barcodes. TapeStation and Qubit were used to check library quality and concentration, and 4 to 6 ng of each library went into the pool. Sequencing of the pooled libraries was done on an Illumina HiSeq2500 single-index Rapid Run using custom sequencing primers and 2 x 100 bp reads. The original methods were these. UMI-based consensus assembly with MiGEC version 1.2.6 was used to correct PCR and sequencing errors. V(D)J alignment, clonotype assembly and CDR3 extraction were performed with MiXCR version 2.1.1. Normalisation of gene usage, clonotype sharing and MAIT/NKT TCR abundance was achieved by analysing the top 1000, 10 000 and 20 000 clonotypes per sample. After downsampling to 27 000 UMIs, diversity was calculated as the inverse Simpson index using the vegan R package. Paired Mann-Whitney U tests were applied to discordant twin pairs, and Benjamini-Hochberg correction was used for multiple testing. TCRdb reprocessed the reads, and each CDR3 protein sequence is entered once, without DNA. TCRdb, not the original authors, processed these V and J calls. In this sample's table one finds 140,000 to 150,000 distinct CDR3 sequences. Over 1% of the sample rests with the top ten.

Details on this clonotype: Its antigen is unknown.

From each donor, a 2.5 ml peripheral blood sample was drawn into PAXgene tubes and stored at -80 degrees C. Total RNA was isolated from whole blood with the PAXgene blood miRNA kit on an automated QIAcube, without T cell sorting. Deep TCRalpha and TCRbeta repertoire profiling with unique molecular barcoding was performed on peripheral blood of monozygotic twin pairs concordant or discordant for inflammatory bowel disease. For every twin pair, smoking habits were documented, and each individual was categorised as a current, former or never smoker. The CDR3 runs 14 residues from the cysteine to the phenylalanine. No coding sequence is recorded. Based on the germline V gene, the CDR1 and CDR2 sequences are SGHTA and FQGNSA.

The chain uses TRBV7-2 and TRBJ2-7; TCRdb selects TRBD1, and the lack of DNA leaves this call unchecked. The TCR comes from a human donor with ulcerative colitis or Crohn's disease, or a healthy co-twin of an affected twin (not recorded which). Sequenced sample: blood. CDR3 loop: CASSLEAGGYEQYF.